This passage covers 13 T cell receptor beta chains from one sample sequenced in a study of control samples from healthy donors and cancer patients. Clones were sequenced by immunoSEQ multiplex PCR, and TCRdb holds only the in-frame ones, with some missing. Of about 120,000 clones listed, over 90% were seen once; the top ten hold approximately 2.5%. Sequencing used blood. The receptors originated from a man between 25 and 39 years old in good health.

This chain connects TRBV6-6 to TRBJ1-1, with TRBD1 identical over 10 bases. Germline values: CDR1 MNHNY, CDR2 SVGAGI (reference sequence). The J segment lost 2 bases and the V segment lost 2 bases, leaving 5 bases of the junction unmatched. This CDR3 comprises 16 residues. CDR3 DNA: TGTGCCAGCAGTTACCGGACAGGGGGAAAAAACACTGAAGCTTTCTTT. Encoded protein: CASSYRTGGKNTEAFF.

The J gene is TRBJ2-5, the V gene TRBV30; D not resolved. Trimming removed 0 bases at V and 7 bases at J, with 12 bases between. Per germline, CDR1 GTSNPN and CDR2 SVGIG (reference sequence). CDR3 length equals 13 residues. The CDR3 here is CAWSVSNPGTQYF. The CDR3 DNA reads as TGTGCCTGGAGTGTGTCCAACCCCGGGACCCAGTACTTC.

The chain has TRBV2 and TRBJ2-7; no definite D call. Germline values: CDR1 SNHLY, CDR2 FYNNEI. The CDR3 length is 16 residues. V was cut by 0 bases and J by 0 bases, with 12 bases left in between. CDR3 in amino acids: CASSEAALVGSYEQYV. CDR3 in DNA: TGTGCCAGCAGTGAAGCCGCACTTGTGGGCTCCTACGAGCAGTACGTC.

V and J are TRBV7-9 and TRBJ2-1; 10 nucleotides align to TRBD2. Germline V CDR1 and CDR2: SEHNR, FQNEAQ (reference sequence). This CDR3 is built from 14 residues. After removal of 0 bases from V and 12 bases from J, the junction contained 5 bases not matched to a gene. The DNA for the CDR3 is TGTGCCAGCAGCTTAGCGCTAAGCGGGGGGGGGCAGTTCTTC. Encoded protein: CASSLALSGGGQFF.

Only one count was recorded for this clone. The gene calls are TRBV7-9 and TRBJ2-7; TRBD1 is a possible D gene (6 bases). The V end lost 4 bases, the J end lost 2 bases, and 15 bases lay between the germline ends. There are 15 residues in the CDR3. CDR1 and CDR2 (germline): SEHNR, FQNEAQ (reference sequence). Here the CDR3 DNA reads TGTGCCAGCAGCTCCGTCGGACAGAGCCCCTACGAGCAGTACTTC. This gives the protein CASSSVGQSPYEQYF.

This chain joins TRBV11-2 and TRBJ1-3; possible D gene TRBD1, 6 bases. CDR1 and CDR2 (germline): SGHAT, FQNNGV. The CDR3 length is 15 residues. V shed 0 bases and J shed 4 bases, with 10 bases lying between them. This CDR3 reads CASSLEGGSGNTIYF. In DNA, the CDR3 is TGTGCCAGCAGCTTAGAGGGGGGCTCCGGAAACACCATATATTTT.

The chain combines TRBV6-2 or TRBV6-3 with TRBJ1-2; 8 bases line up with TRBD1. Germline assignment: CDR1 MNHEY and CDR2 SVGEGT. This CDR3 comprises 17 residues. Trimming at V came to 0 bases and at J to 5 bases, leaving 11 bases not matched to a gene. The CDR3 DNA follows: TGTGCCAGCAGTTACTCAGCCCTGGGACAGGATGCTTATGGCTACACCTTC. This gives the protein CASSYSALGQDAYGYTF.

The gene calls are TRBV29-1 and TRBJ2-7; D unclear. Germline values: CDR1 SQVTM, CDR2 ANQGSEA. The V and J ends lost 0 bases and 0 bases respectively, with 6 bases between them. The CDR3 runs to 13 residues. The CDR3 loop is CSVEEGSSYEQYF. For the CDR3, the DNA is TGCAGCGTTGAAGAGGGCAGCTCCTACGAGCAGTACTTC.

V gene TRBV27 combines with J gene TRBJ2-2; the match to TRBD1 covers 8 bases. In germline, CDR1 is MNHEY, CDR2 SMNVEV (reference sequence). V gave up 3 bases and J gave up 1 base; unmatched junction bases: 7. The CDR3 has 17 amino acids. CDR3: CASSFLRQGMNTGELFF. Here the CDR3 DNA reads TGTGCCAGCAGTTTTCTAAGACAGGGGATGAACACCGGGGAGCTGTTTTTT.

The gene calls are TRBV19 and TRBJ1-4; no firm D call. The germline gives CDR1 LNHDA, CDR2 SQIVND (reference sequence). V was clipped by 6 bases and J by 17 bases, with 28 bases between them. The CDR3 runs to 15 residues. DNA of the CDR3: TGTGCCAGTAGAGTAAAAGGGTGGCAGTCCCCCCTCGCTTTTTTT. This translates into CASRVKGWQSPLAFF. The full variable domain, its missing parts supplied by reference TRBV19 and TRBJ1-4, is DGGITQSPKYLFRKEGQNVTLSCEQNLNHDAMYWYRQDPGQGLRLIYYSQIVNDFQKGDIAEGYSVSREKKESFPLTVTSAQKNPTAFYLCASRVKGWQSPLAFFGSGTQLSVL.

Only a few counts were recorded for this clone. This chain joins TRBV19 and TRBJ1-6; TRBD1 matches 9 bases. The length of the CDR3 is 15 residues. Losses at the gene ends were 6 bases for V and 7 bases for J; bases not matched to a gene: 7. From germline, CDR1 is LNHDA and CDR2 SQIVND (reference sequence). The CDR3 DNA reads as TGTGCCAGTAGGGACAGGGGACTTCAGAATTCACCCCTCCACTTT. As protein: CASRDRGLQNSPLHF.

The rearrangement joins TRBV11-2 to TRBJ2-3, with a possible D match to TRBD1 (5 bases). This CDR3 contains 17 residues. Trimming pared 1 base from V and 0 bases from J, leaving 14 bases between. Germline V gene sequence: CDR1 SGHAT, CDR2 FQNNGV. CDR3 region: CASSLGWAGSSTDTQYF. The DNA of the CDR3 is TGTGCCAGCAGCTTAGGCTGGGCAGGGTCTAGCACAGATACGCAGTATTTT.

This sequence joins TRBV6-5 and TRBJ2-5; D is possibly TRBD1 (7 bases). The CDR3 totals 15 residues. V was pared by 5 bases and J by 4 bases, with 17 bases between. Germline V gene data show CDR1 as MNHEY and CDR2 as SVGAGI. The CDR3 sequence: CASSLGAGGRETQYF. The DNA for the CDR3 is TGTGCCAGCAGTCTTGGGGCAGGGGGGAGAGAGACCCAGTACTTC.